A selection of T cell receptor beta chains follows, all from one sample in a study of blood T cell repertoires in COVID-19. The repertoire was sequenced with immunoSEQ multiplex PCR; TCRdb's copy has only in-frame clones and lacks some. The data hold fewer than 250,000 clones, with roughly 90% observed a single time. The specimen was peripheral blood. These receptors all come from a man between 60 and 75 years old who had recovered from COVID-19. Each CDR3 is given with its conserved first and last residue. D genes are given only for firm matches. Some rows mark clone size as missing; the rest say once, few, many or name a class of expanded clone.

17	.	TRBD2	TRBJ2-3	TRBV4-2	CASSQQPGLAGSDTQYF	TGTGCCAGCAGCCAACAACCGGGACTAGCGGGATCAGATACGCAGTATTTT
14	.	.	TRBJ2-1	TRBV28	CASSWRGPYNEQFF	TGTGCCAGCAGTTGGAGAGGCCCCTACAATGAGCAGTTCTTC
13	.	.	TRBJ2-7	TRBV19	CASSRQATYEQYF	TGTGCCAGTAGCCGACAGGCCACCTACGAGCAGTACTTC
16	once	TRBD1	TRBJ1-1	TRBV10-3	CAISEVYGTGLSKAFF	TGTGCCATCAGTGAGGTCTATGGGACAGGGCTTTCAAAAGCTTTCTTT
14	.	TRBD1	TRBJ2-1	TRBV5-1	CASTPGTGTHEQFF	TGCGCCAGCACCCCCGGGACAGGGACGCATGAGCAGTTCTTC
13	.	TRBD1	TRBJ1-2	TRBV10-3	CAIRESQGGGYTF	TGTGCCATCAGGGAGTCCCAGGGGGGCGGCTACACCTTC
14	once	TRBD2	TRBJ2-3	TRBV10-1	CASSEPTGGYTQYF	TGCGCCAGCAGTGAGCCGACCGGGGGGTATACGCAGTATTTT
15	.	.	TRBJ1-1	TRBV7-9	CASSLGQGGNTEAFF	TGTGCCAGCAGCTTAGGTCAGGGTGGGAACACTGAAGCTTTCTTT
13	.	.	TRBJ1-4	TRBV2	CASSRQAYEKLFF	TGTGCCAGCAGTCGACAGGCGTATGAAAAACTGTTTTTT
14	.	.	TRBJ2-2	TRBV5-6	CASSLAGGNGELFF	TGTGCCAGCAGCTTGGCCGGGGGAAACGGGGAGCTGTTTTTT
16	.	.	TRBJ1-3	TRBV5-1	CASSSGTSSSGNTIYF	TGCGCCAGCAGCTCTGGGACTTCCAGCTCTGGAAACACCATATATTTT
12	few	.	TRBJ1-3	TRBV7-2	CASSRGGNTIYF	TGTGCCAGCAGCAGGGGTGGAAACACCATATATTTT
15	few	.	TRBJ2-2	TRBV6-5	CASRPLAPGTGELFF	TGTGCCAGCAGACCACTAGCCCCGGGGACCGGGGAGCTGTTTTTT
16	.	.	TRBJ2-2	TRBV5-1	CASSSATGSNTGELFF	TGCGCCAGCAGCTCCGCGACAGGATCAAACACCGGGGAGCTGTTTTTT
13	.	.	TRBJ1-2	TRBV27	CASSPRGGWGYTF	TGTGCCAGCAGTCCCCGGGGAGGGTGGGGCTACACCTTC
16	.	TRBD1	TRBJ1-4	TRBV5-1	CASSFGDRGSNEKLFF	TGCGCCAGCAGCTTTGGGGACAGGGGGTCTAATGAAAAACTGTTTTTT
14	.	.	TRBJ1-2	TRBV18	CASSRDGGNYGYTF	TGTGCCAGCTCCCGAGACGGGGGGAACTATGGCTACACCTTC
13	.	.	TRBJ1-5	TRBV30	CAWSTGVRQPQHF	TGTGCCTGGAGTACGGGGGTGCGGCAGCCCCAGCATTTT
14	.	.	TRBJ1-2	TRBV4-2	CASSPPRGDYGYTF	TGTGCCAGCAGCCCCCCCAGGGGCGACTATGGCTACACCTTC
16	.	TRBD1	TRBJ1-2	TRBV3-1/TRBV3-2	CASSDGSTAGGGGYTF	TGTGCCAGCAGCGACGGAAGCACTGCAGGGGGAGGAGGCTACACCTTC
15	.	.	TRBJ1-1	TRBV27	CASSLLGDTNTEAFF	TGTGCCAGCAGTTTATTAGGGGACACCAACACTGAAGCTTTCTTT
15	.	TRBD2	TRBJ2-1	TRBV7-3	CASSLGLAGVHEQFF	TGTGCCAGCAGTCTGGGGCTAGCGGGAGTCCATGAGCAGTTCTTC
19	.	TRBD1	TRBJ2-2	TRBV5-8	CASSFLRQGVIRSTGELFF	TGTGCCAGCAGCTTTCTGCGGCAGGGGGTAATACGGAGTACCGGGGAGCTGTTTTTT
15	.	.	TRBJ2-3	TRBV7-9	CASSGGTSSTDTQYF	TGTGCCAGCAGCGGGGGGACTTCTAGCACAGATACGCAGTATTTT
14	once	TRBD1	TRBJ2-7	TRBV7-3	CASSPEAGGYEQYF	TGTGCCAGCAGCCCCGAGGCAGGGGGCTACGAGCAGTACTTC
17	once	.	TRBJ1-5	TRBV19	CASSIGATGGGYSTQHF	TGTGCCAGTAGTATCGGAGCGACCGGGGGGGGATATTCGACCCAGCATTTT
16	.	.	TRBJ2-6	TRBV7-3	CASSLSRASGANVLTF	TGTGCCAGCAGCTTGTCCAGGGCCTCGGGGGCCAACGTCCTGACTTTC
13	few	TRBD1	TRBJ1-6	TRBV15	CATSTTGSSPLHF	TGTGCCACCAGCACGACAGGGAGTTCACCCCTCCACTTT
15	.	TRBD2	TRBJ2-2	TRBV7-9	CASSPPAGGTGELFF	TGTGCCAGCAGCCCCCCAGCGGGAGGGACCGGGGAGCTGTTTTTT
14	once	TRBD1	TRBJ2-1	TRBV27	CASRRQGESNEQFF	TGTGCCAGCAGGCGACAGGGGGAGTCAAATGAGCAGTTCTTC
15	.	.	TRBJ2-1	TRBV18	CASSPVLDKYNEQFF	TGTGCCAGCTCACCTGTGCTGGACAAATACAATGAGCAGTTCTTC
13	.	.	TRBJ1-5	TRBV5-5	CASSFSSNQPQHF	TGTGCCAGCAGCTTTTCGAGCAATCAGCCCCAGCATTTT
17	.	TRBD1	TRBJ1-6	TRBV5-8	CASSQDRGGPYNSPLHF	TGTGCCAGCAGCCAGGACAGGGGAGGTCCCTATAATTCACCCCTCCACTTT
14	.	.	TRBJ2-3	TRBV6-1	CASSEMSYTDTQYF	TGTGCCAGCAGTGAGATGAGTTACACAGATACGCAGTATTTT
15	.	TRBD1	TRBJ2-7	TRBV19	CASSISQGAAYEQYF	TGTGCCAGTAGTATCTCTCAGGGGGCGGCCTACGAGCAGTACTTC
16	.	TRBD2	TRBJ2-1	TRBV6-5	CASSSTGLAAYNEQFF	TGTGCCAGCAGTTCCACGGGACTAGCGGCCTACAATGAGCAGTTCTTC
15	once	TRBD1	TRBJ2-1	TRBV9	CASSASTGVVNEQFF	TGTGCCAGCAGCGCATCGACAGGGGTGGTCAATGAGCAGTTCTTC
15	.	.	TRBJ2-5	TRBV21-1	CASSKVGLKKETQYF	TGTGCCAGCAGCAAAGTTGGCTTGAAGAAAGAGACCCAGTACTTC
15	.	.	TRBJ2-7	TRBV7-6	CASSLDTSTIYEQYF	TGTGCCAGCAGCCTCGACACCTCCACCATTTACGAGCAGTACTTC
15	.	TRBD1	TRBJ2-7	TRBV7-6	CASSPGQGGAYEQYF	TGTGCCAGCAGCCCCGGACAGGGCGGAGCCTACGAGCAGTACTTC
16	.	TRBD2	TRBJ2-7	TRBV5-8	CASSRGRTSGAGEQYF	TGTGCCAGCAGCCGGGGCCGGACTAGCGGTGCGGGAGAGCAGTACTTC
12	.	.	TRBJ2-7	TRBV7-3	CASSYQGGEQYF	TGTGCCAGCAGCTACCAGGGGGGCGAGCAGTACTTC
14	.	TRBD1	TRBJ2-7	TRBV6-5	CASSTGTGPSEQYF	TGTGCCAGCAGTACCGGGACAGGTCCTTCCGAGCAGTACTTC
14	once	TRBD1	TRBJ2-2	TRBV5-4	CASSRTGPTGELFF	TGTGCCAGCAGCCGGACAGGTCCCACCGGGGAGCTGTTTTTT
19	.	TRBD1	TRBJ2-6	TRBV5-1	CASSSKTGQRISGANVLTF	TGCGCCAGCAGCAGTAAGACGGGACAGAGAATCTCTGGGGCCAACGTCCTGACTTTC
12	.	TRBD2	TRBJ2-1	TRBV6-2/TRBV6-3	CASSGGYNEQFF	TGTGCCAGCAGCGGGGGGTACAATGAGCAGTTCTTC
17	.	.	TRBJ1-5	TRBV7-2	CASSLARGEPSNQPQHF	TGTGCCAGCAGCTTAGCGCGGGGGGAACCGAGCAATCAGCCCCAGCATTTT
15	.	TRBD1	TRBJ1-1	TRBV6-5	CASSFRTGGGTEAFF	TGTGCCAGCAGCTTCCGGACAGGGGGAGGAACTGAAGCTTTCTTT
14	.	TRBD2	TRBJ2-1	TRBV6-2/TRBV6-3	CASSFAGGGNEQFF	TGTGCCAGCAGTTTCGCGGGAGGTGGCAATGAGCAGTTCTTC
16	once	TRBD2	TRBJ2-1	TRBV7-3	CASSLTGSGVVDEQFF	TGTGCCAGCAGCTTAACGGGTAGCGGGGTGGTGGATGAGCAGTTCTTC
16	.	TRBD2	TRBJ2-7	TRBV7-6	CASSWAGAGGSYEQYF	TGTGCCAGCAGCTGGGCGGGAGCGGGGGGCTCCTACGAGCAGTACTTC
18	.	TRBD1	TRBJ1-5	TRBV18	CASSQFPTGQGGYQPQHF	TGTGCCAGCTCACAGTTCCCCACGGGACAGGGGGGATATCAGCCCCAGCATTTT
17	few	TRBD1	TRBJ1-1	TRBV11-2	CASSLGQGRVRYTEAFF	TGTGCCAGCAGCTTAGGACAGGGTCGGGTACGGTACACTGAAGCTTTCTTT
12	.	.	TRBJ1-3	TRBV29-1	CSVVEQGNTIYF	TGCAGCGTCGTCGAACAGGGAAACACCATATATTTT
21	.	TRBD1	TRBJ2-6	TRBV27	CASSLSSQRDRVFPGANVLTF	TGTGCCAGCAGTTTATCGTCCCAGCGGGACAGGGTCTTCCCTGGGGCCAACGTCCTGACTTTC
16	.	.	TRBJ1-3	TRBV5-6	CASSPRGTYSGNTIYF	TGTGCCAGCAGCCCCCGCGGGACCTACTCTGGAAACACCATATATTTT
15	.	.	TRBJ2-1	TRBV28	CASSLYRAIPGEQFF	TGTGCCAGCAGTTTATACAGGGCGATACCCGGTGAGCAGTTCTTC
16	.	.	TRBJ1-3	TRBV5-6	CASSRERGGPGNTIYF	TGTGCCAGCAGCCGCGAGCGGGGGGGACCTGGAAACACCATATATTTT